Sequencing of this TCR beta chain was carried out in a study of T cells in Graves' hyperthyroidism and ophthalmopathy. Study-wide results and caveats: Peripheral blood also featured most of the thyroid clonotypes expanded above 0.001.

Germline CDR1 reads SGHAT; CDR2 reads FQDESV (reference sequence). Trimming shortened V by 5 bases and J by 8 bases, and 15 bases separated the two germline ends. CDR3 length: 13 residues. The authors deemed Graves' hyperthyroidism stable absent ophthalmopathy progression within 18 months. Clinical symptoms, serum thyroxine, TRAb, thyroid ultrasound and orbital computed tomography established diagnosis. TCR beta CDR3 regions were amplified from RNA. The study used the HTBI primer set for a first-round RT-PCR of the TCR CDR3. In TCRdb, the multiplex PCR reads were re-called with MiXCR into one record per CDR3 protein. The table records hundreds of thousands of distinct CDR3 sequences, 35% to 55% of them present only once. Regarding this clonotype: The antigen is unknown.

Sequenced material: peripheral blood or thyroid tissue (not recorded which). The receptor comes from a woman under 30 with Graves' hyperthyroidism. The chain combines TRBV11-1 with TRBJ1-1; D unresolved. CDR3 nucleotide sequence: TGTGCCAGCAGCACATTACAGAACCCCGAAGCTTTCTTT. Its protein is CASSTLQNPEAFF.